This T cell receptor beta chain was sequenced during a study of OX40 agonist ivuxolimab in advanced cancers. Across the whole study: The dose-escalation cohort was over 65% male, with a mean age of 60 years, ranging about 23 to 90.

Study-wide points: On average, CD8+ T cells showed a greater number of expanded clones than CD4+.

CDR3 length: 15 amino acids. V lost 4 bases and J lost 5; bases outside the gene matches: 11. The germline gives CDR1 SGHTA, CDR2 FQGNSA. To note about this clone: Its antigen is currently unknown.

TCRdb's table, derived via immunoSEQ multiplex PCR, lists solely in-frame clones and lacks some. The sample has approximately 52,000 clones; roughly 83% are singletons. The chain recombines TRBV7-2 with TRBJ2-7, with 7 bases aligning to TRBD1. The source of this sequence is an adult with an advanced solid tumor such as melanoma, head and neck, liver or kidney cancer. This sample comprised CD4+ or CD8+ T cells sorted from blood, obtained in a trial of the OX40 agonist ivuxolimab. Here the CDR3 reads CASSSTGLGVDEQYF. CDR3 bases: TGTGCCAGCAGCTCGACAGGGCTAGGGGTGGACGAGCAGTACTTC.